A selection of T cell receptor beta chains follows, all from one sample in a study of CD8+ T cells in alopecia areata. The data were produced by immunoSEQ multiplex PCR, yet TCRdb's version contains in-frame clones alone and is incomplete. The profile shows 150,000 to 250,000 clones, roughly 60% of them singletons. Material: CD4+ T cells sorted from blood, obtained at week 24, from a patient treated with tofacitinib. These receptors came from a human donor with alopecia areata. Each CDR3 is given without its conserved first and last residue. The D gene is left open where the match is weak.

cdr3_length d_call v_call cdr3_aa
12 . TRBV5-4 ASSLDRADNEQF
12 . TRBV27 ASSLEASNQPQH
11 . TRBV9 ASSVKVNTEAF
13 TRBD1 TRBV7-2 ASSPAGTGVYEQY
12 . TRBV2 ASRPGTDTGELF
10 . TRBV14 ASSQSLRTQY
16 TRBD1 TRBV7-2 ASSLDSTGALNTGELF
12 . TRBV5-1 ASSLIADTDTQY
10 . TRBV11-2 ASSHRRNTQY
13 TRBD1 TRBV30 AWSSNRGGGQPQH
13 . TRBV5-1 ASSLGSSGANVLT
13 . TRBV5-1 ASSARGGEREKLF
10 TRBD1 TRBV30 AWGTGPYGYT
14 . TRBV27 ASSPHRVGNNSPLH
11 . TRBV4-1 ASSQDQFYGYT
14 TRBD2 TRBV5-4 ASSGFTSGSADTQY
11 TRBD1 TRBV6-6 ASNRGLADTQY
11 . TRBV7-9 ASSTPPGEKLF
11 . TRBV5-1 ASSSGPGTEAF
9 TRBD1 TRBV2 ASGWDSEQY
10 . TRBV18 ASSPGDNEQF
13 . TRBV5-1 ASSLAGGTNYGYT
11 . TRBV29-1 SVRTAYQETQY
11 . TRBV30 AWSVGADPEAF
14 TRBD1 TRBV5-6 ASSLTATGGNYGYT
11 . TRBV10-3 AIHSSYNSPLH
14 . TRBV4-2 ASSQYSGESTDTQY
13 TRBD1 TRBV25-1 ASSEWTGKAGELF
13 . TRBV7-9 ASSYGHSGANVLT
14 . TRBV28 ASSAPGTQLYNEQF
11 TRBD1 TRBV18 ASTTEGTGGVY
13 TRBD1 TRBV5-1 ASSEGQGLDEKLF
11 . TRBV9 ASSVGQSYEQY
11 TRBD1 TRBV27 ASSPGQYNEQF
14 TRBD2 TRBV5-1 ASSGLAGPSTDTQY
16 TRBD1 TRBV27 ASSRAFIRGQLNTEAF
12 TRBD1 TRBV27 ASRIRDRSLGVY
12 . TRBV5-1 ASSSTTETYEQY
12 TRBD2 TRBV15 ATSPSGSPDTQY
12 . TRBV5-6 ASSPQGREGGYT
12 . TRBV7-9 AITDRTSTDTQY
10 . TRBV5-1 ASSRDFYEQY
12 . TRBV7-2 ASSLLPLGDTQY
14 TRBD1 TRBV15 ATRPGTGNRINEQF
14 . TRBV4-2 ASSQDQSRSYNEQF
11 . TRBV5-6 ASSLAPEGTQY
15 . TRBV15 ATSRDKTVDSNQPQH
15 TRBD2 TRBV9 ASSVVAGGGEVNEQF
15 . TRBV7-9 ASSLAVAGTGANVLT
12 . TRBV18 ASSPPVGNTEAF
10 . TRBV7-2 ASSSGLVALF
12 TRBD2 TRBV5-4 ASGRAGGDYEQY
13 TRBD2 TRBV9 ASSVSSGNTDTQY
12 . TRBV25-1 ASSDSKRRYEQY
12 TRBD1 TRBV19 ASRDRGRTDTQY
13 TRBD2 TRBV19 ASSTSGSSYNEQF
11 . TRBV27 ASSLRGEGGYT
14 TRBD2 TRBV19 ASRAGGPFSTDTQY
13 . TRBV7-9 ASSFSGTKNTEAF
13 . TRBV6-5 ASRSRHPTLYGYT